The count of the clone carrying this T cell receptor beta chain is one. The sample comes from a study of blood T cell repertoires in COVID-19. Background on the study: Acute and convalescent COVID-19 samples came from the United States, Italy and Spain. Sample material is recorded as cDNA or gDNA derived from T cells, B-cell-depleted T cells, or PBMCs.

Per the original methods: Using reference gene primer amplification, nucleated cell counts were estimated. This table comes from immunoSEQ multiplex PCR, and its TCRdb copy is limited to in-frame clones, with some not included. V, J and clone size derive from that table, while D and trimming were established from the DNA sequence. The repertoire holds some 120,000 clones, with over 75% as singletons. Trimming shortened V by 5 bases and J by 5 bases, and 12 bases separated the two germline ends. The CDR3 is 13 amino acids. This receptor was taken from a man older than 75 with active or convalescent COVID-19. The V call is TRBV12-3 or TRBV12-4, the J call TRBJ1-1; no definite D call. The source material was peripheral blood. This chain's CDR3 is CASSQGGGTEAFF. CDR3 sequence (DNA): TGTGCCAGCAGTCAAGGAGGAGGGACTGAAGCTTTCTTT.